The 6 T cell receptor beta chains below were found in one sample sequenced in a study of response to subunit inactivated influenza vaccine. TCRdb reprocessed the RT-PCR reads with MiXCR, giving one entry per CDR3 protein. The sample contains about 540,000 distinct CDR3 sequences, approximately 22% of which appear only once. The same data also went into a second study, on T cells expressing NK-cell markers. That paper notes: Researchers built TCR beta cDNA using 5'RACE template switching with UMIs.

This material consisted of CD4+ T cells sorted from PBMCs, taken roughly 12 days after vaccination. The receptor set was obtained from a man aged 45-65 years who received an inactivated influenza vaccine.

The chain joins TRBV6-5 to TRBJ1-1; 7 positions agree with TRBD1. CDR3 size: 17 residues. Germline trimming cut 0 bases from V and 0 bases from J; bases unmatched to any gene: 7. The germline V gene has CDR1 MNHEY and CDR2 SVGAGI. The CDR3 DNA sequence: TGTGCCAGCAGTTACTCCCGGGGAGGGACAGTGAACACTGAAGCTTTCTTT. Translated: CASSYSRGGTVNTEAFF.

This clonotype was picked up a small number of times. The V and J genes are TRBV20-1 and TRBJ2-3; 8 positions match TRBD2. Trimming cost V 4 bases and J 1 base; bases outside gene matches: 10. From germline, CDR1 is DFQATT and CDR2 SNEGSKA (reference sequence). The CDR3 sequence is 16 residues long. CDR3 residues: CSAIGGVPRGTDTQYF. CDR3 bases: TGCAGTGCTATCGGGGGGGTTCCAAGGGGCACAGATACGCAGTATTTT.

The CDR3 DNA sequence: TGTGCCAGCAGCTTAGTGCAGGGGGCGAGGGAGCAGTACTTC. Residues: CASSLVQGAREQYF. The V gene is TRBV7-2, the J gene TRBJ2-7; 8 nucleotides agree with TRBD1. The CDR3 is made up of 14 amino acids. V shed 1 base, J shed 7 bases, and the junction held 6 bases outside the gene matches. The germline CDR1 and CDR2 sequences are SGHTA and FQGNSA. Based on the CDR3 plus reference TRBV7-2 and TRBJ2-7, the full variable domain is GAGVSQSPSNKVTEKGKDVELRCDPISGHTALYWYRQSLGQGLEFLIYFQGNSAPDKSGLPSDRFSAERTGGSVSTLTIQRTQQEDSAVYLCASSLVQGAREQYFGPGTRLTVT.

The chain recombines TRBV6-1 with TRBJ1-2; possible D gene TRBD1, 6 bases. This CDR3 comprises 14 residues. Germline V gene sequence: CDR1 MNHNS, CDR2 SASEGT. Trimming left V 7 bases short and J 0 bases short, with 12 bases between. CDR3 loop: CASTDRPPNYGYTF. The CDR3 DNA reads TGTGCCAGCACTGACAGGCCGCCTAACTATGGCTACACCTTC.

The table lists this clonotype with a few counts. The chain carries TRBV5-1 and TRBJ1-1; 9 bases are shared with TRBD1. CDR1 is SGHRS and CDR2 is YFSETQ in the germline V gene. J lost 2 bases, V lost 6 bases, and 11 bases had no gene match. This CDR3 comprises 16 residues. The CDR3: CASMHGQGKTNTEAFF. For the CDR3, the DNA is TGCGCCAGCATGCACGGACAGGGGAAGACCAACACTGAAGCTTTCTTT. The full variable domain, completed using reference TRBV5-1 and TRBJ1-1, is KAGVTQTPRYLIKTRGQQVTLSCSPISGHRSVSWYQQTPGQGLQFLFEYFSETQRNKGNFPGRFSGRQFSNSRSEMNVSTLELGDSALYLCASMHGQGKTNTEAFFGQGTRLTVV.

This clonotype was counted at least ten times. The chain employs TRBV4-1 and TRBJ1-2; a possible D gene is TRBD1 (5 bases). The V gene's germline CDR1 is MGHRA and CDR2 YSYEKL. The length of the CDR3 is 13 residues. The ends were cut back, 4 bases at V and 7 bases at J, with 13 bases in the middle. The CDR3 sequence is CASSRPGPGGYTF. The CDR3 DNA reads TGCGCCAGCAGCCGTCCAGGGCCAGGTGGCTACACCTTC.